This T cell receptor (beta chain) was documented in a study of blood T cell repertoires in COVID-19. Overall study: Some COVID-19 samples were acute and others convalescent; all came from the United States, Italy and Spain. PBMCs, B-cell-depleted T cells, or T cells were the source of the cDNA or gDNA that made up the material.

In the authors' methods: Estimation of nucleated cell counts was performed using reference gene primer amplification. Sequencing was performed with immunoSEQ multiplex PCR; in TCRdb, only in-frame clones are kept and a portion is missing. V and J calls and clone size are copied from that table; D and trimming were computed from the DNA. Among under 250,000 clones listed, about four fifths were seen once. As for this clone: Different DNA sequences within this sample yield the same CDR3.

Germline V CDR1 and CDR2: DFQATT, SNEGSKA (reference sequence). The CDR3 runs 11 residues. V was cut by 2 bases and J by 4 bases, with 5 bases left in between. The sample comprised peripheral blood. This TCR was sampled from a man between 25 and 39 years old who had recovered from COVID-19. The chain combines TRBV20-1 with TRBJ2-5; D call uncertain. CDR3 nucleotide sequence: TGCAGTGCTAGACTTCGAGAGACCCAGTACTTC. This translates into CSARLRETQYF.